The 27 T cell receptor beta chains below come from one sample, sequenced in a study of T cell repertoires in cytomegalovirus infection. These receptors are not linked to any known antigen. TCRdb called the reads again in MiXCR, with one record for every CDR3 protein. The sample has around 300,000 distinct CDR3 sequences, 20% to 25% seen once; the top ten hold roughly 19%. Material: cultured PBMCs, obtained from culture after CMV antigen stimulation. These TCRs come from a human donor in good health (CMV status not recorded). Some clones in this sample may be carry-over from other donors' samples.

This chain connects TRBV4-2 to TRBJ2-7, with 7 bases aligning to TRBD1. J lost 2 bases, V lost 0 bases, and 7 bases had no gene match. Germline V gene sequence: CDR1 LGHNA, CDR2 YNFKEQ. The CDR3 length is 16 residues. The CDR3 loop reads CASSQESRGNPYEQYF. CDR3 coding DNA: TGTGCCAGCAGCCAAGAAAGCAGGGGGAACCCCTACGAGCAGTACTTC.

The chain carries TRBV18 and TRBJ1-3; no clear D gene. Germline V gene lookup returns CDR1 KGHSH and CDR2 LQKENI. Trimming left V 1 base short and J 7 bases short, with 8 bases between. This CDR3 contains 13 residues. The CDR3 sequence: CASSPRQVNTIYF. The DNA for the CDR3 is TGTGCCAGCTCACCACGCCAGGTCAACACCATATATTTT.

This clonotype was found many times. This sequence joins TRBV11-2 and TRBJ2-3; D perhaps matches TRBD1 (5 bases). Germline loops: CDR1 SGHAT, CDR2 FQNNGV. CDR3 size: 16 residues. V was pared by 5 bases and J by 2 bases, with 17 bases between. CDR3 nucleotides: TGTGCCAGCAGCACCCGAAGGGGATATTACACAGATACGCAGTATTTT. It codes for CASSTRRGYYTDTQYF. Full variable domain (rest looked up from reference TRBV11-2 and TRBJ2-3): EAGVAQSPRYKIIEKRQSVAFWCNPISGHATLYWYQQILGQGPKLLIQFQNNGVVDDSQLPKDRFSAERLKGVDSTLKIQPAKLEDSAVYLCASSTRRGYYTDTQYFGPGTRLTVL.

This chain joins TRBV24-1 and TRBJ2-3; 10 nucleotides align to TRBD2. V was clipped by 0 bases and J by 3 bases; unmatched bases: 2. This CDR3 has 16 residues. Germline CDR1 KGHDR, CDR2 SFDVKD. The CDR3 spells CATSDLSSGSTDTQYF. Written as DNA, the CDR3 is TGTGCCACCAGTGATTTGTCTAGCGGGAGTACAGATACGCAGTATTTT.

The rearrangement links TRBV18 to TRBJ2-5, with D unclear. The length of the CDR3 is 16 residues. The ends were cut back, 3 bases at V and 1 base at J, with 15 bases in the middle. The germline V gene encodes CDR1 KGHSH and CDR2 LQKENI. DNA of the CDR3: TGTGCCAGCTCACCTGAGAGCGCGCCGCCCCAAGAGACCCAGTACTTC. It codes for CASSPESAPPQETQYF.

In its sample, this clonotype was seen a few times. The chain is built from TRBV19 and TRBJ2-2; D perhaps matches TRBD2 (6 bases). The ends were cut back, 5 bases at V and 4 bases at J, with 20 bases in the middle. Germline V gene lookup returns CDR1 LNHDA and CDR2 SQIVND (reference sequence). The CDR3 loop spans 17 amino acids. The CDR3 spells CASSRQGGGRGTGELFF. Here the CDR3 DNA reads TGTGCCAGTAGTCGCCAGGGTGGAGGGCGAGGCACCGGGGAGCTGTTTTTT. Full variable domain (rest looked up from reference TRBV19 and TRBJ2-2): DGGITQSPKYLFRKEGQNVTLSCEQNLNHDAMYWYRQDPGQGLRLIYYSQIVNDFQKGDIAEGYSVSREKKESFPLTVTSAQKNPTAFYLCASSRQGGGRGTGELFFGEGSRLTVL.

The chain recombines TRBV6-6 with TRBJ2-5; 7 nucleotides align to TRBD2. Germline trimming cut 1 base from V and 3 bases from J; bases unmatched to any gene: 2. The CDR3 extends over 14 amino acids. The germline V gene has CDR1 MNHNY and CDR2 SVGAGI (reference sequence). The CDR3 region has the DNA TGTGCCAGCAGTTACTTAACTAGCGAAGAGACCCAGTACTTC. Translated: CASSYLTSEETQYF.

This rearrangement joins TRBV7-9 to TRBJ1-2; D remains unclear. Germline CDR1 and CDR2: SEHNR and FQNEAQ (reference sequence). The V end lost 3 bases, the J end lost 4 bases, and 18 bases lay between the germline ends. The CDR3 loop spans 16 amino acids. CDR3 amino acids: CASSFGGLQMGYGYTF. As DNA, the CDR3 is TGTGCCAGCAGCTTCGGCGGCCTCCAGATGGGCTATGGCTACACCTTC.

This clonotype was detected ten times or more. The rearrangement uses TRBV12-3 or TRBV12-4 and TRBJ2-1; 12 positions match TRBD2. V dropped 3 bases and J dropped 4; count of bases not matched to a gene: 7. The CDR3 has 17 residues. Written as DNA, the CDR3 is TGTGCCAGCAGTTTGGGGACTAGCGGGCTTGCGTACAATGAGCAGTTCTTC. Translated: CASSLGTSGLAYNEQFF.

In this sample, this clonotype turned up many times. The CDR3 bases are TGTGCCAGCAGCTCAACCCCGGGACAGGATCAGCCCCAGCATTTT. Amino acid sequence: CASSSTPGQDQPQHF. The V gene is TRBV7-2, the J gene TRBJ1-5, with 8 bases matching TRBD1. The CDR3 has 15 amino acids. V lost 4 bases, J lost 5 bases, and 7 bases stayed unmatched. CDR1 is SGHTA and CDR2 is FQGNSA in the germline V gene. Variable domain in full (rest from reference TRBV7-2 and TRBJ1-5): GAGVSQSPSNKVTEKGKDVELRCDPISGHTALYWYRQSLGQGLEFLIYFQGNSAPDKSGLPSDRFSAERTGGSVSTLTIQRTQQEDSAVYLCASSSTPGQDQPQHFGDGTRLSIL.

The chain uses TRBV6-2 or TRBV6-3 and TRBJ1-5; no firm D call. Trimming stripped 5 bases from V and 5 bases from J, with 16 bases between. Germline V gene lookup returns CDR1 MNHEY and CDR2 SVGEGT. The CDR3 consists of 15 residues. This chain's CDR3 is CASSRKPDGYQPQHF. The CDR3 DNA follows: TGTGCCAGCAGTCGTAAGCCCGACGGATATCAGCCCCAGCATTTT.

The CDR3 loop reads CASSPSGGAKNIQYF. The CDR3 DNA is TGTGCCAGCAGCCCCTCGGGAGGAGCCAAAAACATTCAGTACTTC. The rearrangement joins TRBV6-1 to TRBJ2-4; 7 bases map to TRBD2. Germline lookup yields CDR1 MNHNS and CDR2 SASEGT. CDR3 size: 15 residues. After removal of 6 bases from V and 0 bases from J, the junction contained 5 bases not matched to a gene.

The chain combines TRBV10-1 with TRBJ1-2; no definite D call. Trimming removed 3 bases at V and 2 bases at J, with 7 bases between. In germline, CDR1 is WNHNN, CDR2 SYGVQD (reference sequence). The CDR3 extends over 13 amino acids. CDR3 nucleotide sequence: TGCGCCAGCAGTGAAAACTTAAACTATGGCTACACCTTC. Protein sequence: CASSENLNYGYTF.

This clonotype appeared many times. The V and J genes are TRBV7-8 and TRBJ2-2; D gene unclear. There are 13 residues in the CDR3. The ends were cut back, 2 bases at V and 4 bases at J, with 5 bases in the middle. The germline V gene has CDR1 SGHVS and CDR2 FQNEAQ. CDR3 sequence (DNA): TGTGCCAGCAGCTTATCTGCCACCGGGGAGCTGTTTTTT. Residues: CASSLSATGELFF. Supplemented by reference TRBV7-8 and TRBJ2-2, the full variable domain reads GAGVSQSPRYKVAKRGQDVALRCDPISGHVSLFWYQQALGQGPEFLTYFQNEAQLDKSGLPSDRFFAERPEGSVSTLKIQRTQQEDSAVYLCASSLSATGELFFGEGSRLTVL.

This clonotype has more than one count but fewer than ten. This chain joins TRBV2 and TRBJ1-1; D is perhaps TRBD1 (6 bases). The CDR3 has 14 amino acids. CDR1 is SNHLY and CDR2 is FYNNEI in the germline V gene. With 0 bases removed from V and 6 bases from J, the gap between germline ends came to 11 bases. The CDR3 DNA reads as TGTGCCAGCAGTGAAGCGCGTGGGGGCTCTGAAGCTTTCTTT. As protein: CASSEARGGSEAFF.

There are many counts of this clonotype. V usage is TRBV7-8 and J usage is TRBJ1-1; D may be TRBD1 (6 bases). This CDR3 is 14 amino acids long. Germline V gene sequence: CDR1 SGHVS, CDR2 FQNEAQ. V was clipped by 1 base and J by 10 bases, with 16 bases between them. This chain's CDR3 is CASSLGQGIYPAFF. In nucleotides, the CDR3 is TGTGCCAGCAGCTTAGGGCAGGGGATATATCCAGCTTTCTTT. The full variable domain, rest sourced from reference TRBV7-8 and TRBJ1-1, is GAGVSQSPRYKVAKRGQDVALRCDPISGHVSLFWYQQALGQGPEFLTYFQNEAQLDKSGLPSDRFFAERPEGSVSTLKIQRTQQEDSAVYLCASSLGQGIYPAFFGQGTRLTVV.

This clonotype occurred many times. CDR3 amino acids: CASSPRGSLSYNEQFF. As DNA, the CDR3 is TGTGCCAGCAGCCCGCGTGGGAGCCTCTCCTACAATGAGCAGTTCTTC. The gene calls are TRBV7-9 and TRBJ2-1, with D perhaps TRBD2 (5 bases). The CDR3 is 16 residues long. In germline, CDR1 is SEHNR, CDR2 FQNEAQ (reference sequence). The V and J ends lost 5 bases and 0 bases respectively, with 14 bases between them.

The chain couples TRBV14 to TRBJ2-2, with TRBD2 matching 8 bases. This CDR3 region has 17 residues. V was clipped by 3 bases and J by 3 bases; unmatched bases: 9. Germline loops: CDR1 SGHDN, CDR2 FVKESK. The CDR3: CASSHPRAGAYTGELFF. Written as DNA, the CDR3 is TGTGCCAGCAGCCATCCACGAGCGGGAGCGTACACCGGGGAGCTGTTTTTT.

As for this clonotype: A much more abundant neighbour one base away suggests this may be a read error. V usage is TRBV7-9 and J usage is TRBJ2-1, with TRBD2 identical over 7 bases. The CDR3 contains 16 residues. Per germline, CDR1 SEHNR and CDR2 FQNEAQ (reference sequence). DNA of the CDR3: TGTGCCAGCAGCCCCAAGTCGGCGGGAGTTCTCAATAAGCAGTTCTTC. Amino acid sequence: CASSPKSAGVLNKQFF.

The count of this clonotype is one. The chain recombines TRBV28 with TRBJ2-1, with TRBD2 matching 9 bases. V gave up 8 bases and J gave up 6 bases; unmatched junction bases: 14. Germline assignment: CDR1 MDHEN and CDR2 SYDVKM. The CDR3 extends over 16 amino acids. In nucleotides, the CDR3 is TGTGCCAGCTACCTACGAGGGCTAGCGGGAATCAATGAGCAGTTCTTC. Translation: CASYLRGLAGINEQFF.

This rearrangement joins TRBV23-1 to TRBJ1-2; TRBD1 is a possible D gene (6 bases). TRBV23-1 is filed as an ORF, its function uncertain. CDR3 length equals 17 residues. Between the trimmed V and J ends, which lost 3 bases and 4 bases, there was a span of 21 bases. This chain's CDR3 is CASSQFYRDPVGYGYTF. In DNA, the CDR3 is TGCGCCAGCAGTCAGTTCTACAGGGACCCCGTGGGCTATGGCTACACCTTC.

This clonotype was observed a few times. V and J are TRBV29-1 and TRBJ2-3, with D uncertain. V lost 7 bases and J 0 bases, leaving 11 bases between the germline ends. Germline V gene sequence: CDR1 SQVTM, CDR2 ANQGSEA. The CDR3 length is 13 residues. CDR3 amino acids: CSDPSTSTDTQYF. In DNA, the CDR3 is TGCAGCGACCCCTCAACCAGCACAGATACGCAGTATTTT.

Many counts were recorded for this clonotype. In DNA, the CDR3 is TGTGCCAGCAGCCAGACCGGGGGAGGGAATGGCTACACCTTC. Protein sequence: CASSQTGGGNGYTF. The chain is built from TRBV7-6 and TRBJ1-2, with a possible D match to TRBD1 (5 bases). The CDR3 covers 14 residues. Germline V gives CDR1 SGHVS, CDR2 FNYEAQ. The V end lost 5 bases, the J end lost 6 bases, and 16 bases lay between the germline ends.

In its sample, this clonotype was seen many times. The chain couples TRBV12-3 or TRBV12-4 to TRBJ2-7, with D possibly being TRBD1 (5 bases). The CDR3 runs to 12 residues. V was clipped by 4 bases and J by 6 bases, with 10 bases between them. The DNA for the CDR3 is TGTGCCAGCAGTTCGGACACCCGCGAGCAGTACTTC. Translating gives CASSSDTREQYF.

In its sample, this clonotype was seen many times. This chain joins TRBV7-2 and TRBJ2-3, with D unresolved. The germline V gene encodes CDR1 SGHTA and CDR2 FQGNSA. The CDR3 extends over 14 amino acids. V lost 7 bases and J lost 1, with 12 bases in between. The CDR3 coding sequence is TGTGCCAGCAAGTTCCGTAGAGGCACAGATACGCAGTATTTT. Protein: CASKFRRGTDTQYF.

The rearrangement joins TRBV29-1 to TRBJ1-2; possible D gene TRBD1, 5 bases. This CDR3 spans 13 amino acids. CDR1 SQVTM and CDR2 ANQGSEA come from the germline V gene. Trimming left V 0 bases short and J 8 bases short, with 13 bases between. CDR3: CSVEDQAGMGYTF. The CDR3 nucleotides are TGCAGCGTTGAAGATCAGGCAGGGATGGGCTACACCTTC. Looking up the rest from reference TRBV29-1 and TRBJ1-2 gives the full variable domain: SAVISQKPSRDICQRGTSLTIQCQVDSQVTMMFWYRQQPGQSLTLIATANQGSEATYESGFVIDKFPISRPNLTFSTLTVSNMSPEDSSIYLCSVEDQAGMGYTFGSGTRLTVV.

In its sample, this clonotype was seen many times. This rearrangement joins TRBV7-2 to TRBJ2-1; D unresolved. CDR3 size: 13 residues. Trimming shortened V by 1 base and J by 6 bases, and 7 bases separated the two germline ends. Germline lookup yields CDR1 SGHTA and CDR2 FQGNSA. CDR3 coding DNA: TGTGCCAGCAGCTTAGGTCCCTTCAATGAGCAGTTCTTC. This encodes CASSLGPFNEQFF.